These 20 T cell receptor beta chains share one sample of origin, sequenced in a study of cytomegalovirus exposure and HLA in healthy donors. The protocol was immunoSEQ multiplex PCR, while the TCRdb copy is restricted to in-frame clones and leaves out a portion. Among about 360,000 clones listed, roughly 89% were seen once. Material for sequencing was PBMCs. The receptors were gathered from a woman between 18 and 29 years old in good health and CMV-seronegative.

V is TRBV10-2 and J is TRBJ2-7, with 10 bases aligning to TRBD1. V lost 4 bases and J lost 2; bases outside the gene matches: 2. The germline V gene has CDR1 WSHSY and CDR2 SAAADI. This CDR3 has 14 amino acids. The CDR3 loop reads CASSVGTGAYEQYF. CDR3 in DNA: TGCGCCAGCAGTGTAGGGACAGGGGCCTACGAGCAGTACTTC.

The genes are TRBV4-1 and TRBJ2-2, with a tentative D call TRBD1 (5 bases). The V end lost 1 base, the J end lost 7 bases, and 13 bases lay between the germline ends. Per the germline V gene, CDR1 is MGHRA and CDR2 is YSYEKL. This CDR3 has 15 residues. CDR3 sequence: CASSQGTRAHGELFF. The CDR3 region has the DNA TGCGCCAGCAGCCAAGGAACCAGGGCTCACGGGGAGCTGTTTTTT.

This CDR3 is CASSLVVENTEAFF. The CDR3, as DNA: TGCGCCAGCAGCTTGGTCGTAGAGAACACTGAAGCTTTCTTT. This sequence joins TRBV5-1 and TRBJ1-1; D unclear. The ends were cut back, 0 bases at V and 1 base at J, with 7 bases in the middle. Germline V CDR1 and CDR2: SGHRS, YFSETQ. This CDR3 is built from 14 residues.

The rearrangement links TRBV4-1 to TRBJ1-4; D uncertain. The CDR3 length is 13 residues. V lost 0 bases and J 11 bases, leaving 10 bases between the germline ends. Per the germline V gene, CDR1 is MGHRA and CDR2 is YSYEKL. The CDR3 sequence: CASSQDLSGKLFF. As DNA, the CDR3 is TGCGCCAGCAGCCAAGATCTATCGGGGAAACTGTTTTTT.

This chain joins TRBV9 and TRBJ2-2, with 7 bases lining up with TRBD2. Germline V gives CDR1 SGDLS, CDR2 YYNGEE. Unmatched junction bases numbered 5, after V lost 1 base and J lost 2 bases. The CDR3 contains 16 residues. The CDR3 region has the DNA TGTGCCAGCAGCGTATATGGGGAGGGCAACACCGGGGAGCTGTTTTTT. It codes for CASSVYGEGNTGELFF.

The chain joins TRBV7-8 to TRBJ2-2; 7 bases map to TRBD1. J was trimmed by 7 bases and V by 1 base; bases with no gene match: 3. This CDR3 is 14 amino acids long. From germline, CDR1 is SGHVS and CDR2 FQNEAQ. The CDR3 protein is CASSLEGQVGELFF. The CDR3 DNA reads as TGTGCCAGCAGCTTAGAAGGACAGGTCGGGGAGCTGTTTTTT.

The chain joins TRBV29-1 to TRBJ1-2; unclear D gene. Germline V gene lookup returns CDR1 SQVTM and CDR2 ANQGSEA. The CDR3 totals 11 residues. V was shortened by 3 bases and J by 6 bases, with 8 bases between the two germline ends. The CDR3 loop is CSVEKLDGYTF. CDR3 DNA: TGCAGCGTTGAGAAACTCGATGGCTACACCTTC.

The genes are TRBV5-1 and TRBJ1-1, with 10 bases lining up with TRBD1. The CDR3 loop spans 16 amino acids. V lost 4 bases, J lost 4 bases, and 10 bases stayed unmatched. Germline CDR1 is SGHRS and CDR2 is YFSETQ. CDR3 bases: TGCGCCAGCAGCCCCCCGGGACAGGGGTCTAGCACTGAAGCTTTCTTT. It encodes CASSPPGQGSSTEAFF.

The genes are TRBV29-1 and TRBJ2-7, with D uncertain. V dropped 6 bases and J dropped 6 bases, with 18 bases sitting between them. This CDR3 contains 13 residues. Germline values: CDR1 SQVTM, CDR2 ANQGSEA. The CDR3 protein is CSVPGSGGVEQYF. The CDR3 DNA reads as TGCAGCGTCCCTGGGTCGGGTGGAGTCGAGCAGTACTTC.

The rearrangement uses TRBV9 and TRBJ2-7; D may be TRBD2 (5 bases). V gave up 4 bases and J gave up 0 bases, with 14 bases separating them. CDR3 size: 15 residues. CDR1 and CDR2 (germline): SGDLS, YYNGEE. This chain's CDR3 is CASSLGVASSYEQYF. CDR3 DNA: TGTGCCAGCAGCCTCGGGGTAGCGTCCTCCTACGAGCAGTACTTC.

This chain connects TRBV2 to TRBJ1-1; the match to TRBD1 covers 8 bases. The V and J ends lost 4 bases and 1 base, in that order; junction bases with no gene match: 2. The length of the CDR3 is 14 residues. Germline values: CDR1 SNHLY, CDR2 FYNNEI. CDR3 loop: CASSGDRTNTEAFF. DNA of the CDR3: TGTGCCAGCAGTGGGGACAGGACGAACACTGAAGCTTTCTTT. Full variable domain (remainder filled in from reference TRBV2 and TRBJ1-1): EPEVTQTPSHQVTQMGQEVILRCVPISNHLYFYWYRQILGQKVEFLVSFYNNEISEKSEIFDDQFSVERPDGSNFTLKIRSTKLEDSAMYFCASSGDRTNTEAFFGQGTRLTVV.

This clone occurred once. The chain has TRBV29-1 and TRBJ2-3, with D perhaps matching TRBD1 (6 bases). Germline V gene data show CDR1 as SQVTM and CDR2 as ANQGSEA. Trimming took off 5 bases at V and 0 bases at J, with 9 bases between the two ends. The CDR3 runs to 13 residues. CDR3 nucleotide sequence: TGCAGCGTTTATCAGGGGAGCACAGATACGCAGTATTTT. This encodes CSVYQGSTDTQYF.

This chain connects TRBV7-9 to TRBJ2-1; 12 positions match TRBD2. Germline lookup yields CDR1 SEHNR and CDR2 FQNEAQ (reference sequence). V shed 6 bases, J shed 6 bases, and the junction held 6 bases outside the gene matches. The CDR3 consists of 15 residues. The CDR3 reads CASRVRTSGINEQFF. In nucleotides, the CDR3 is TGTGCCAGCAGAGTTAGGACTAGCGGGATCAATGAGCAGTTCTTC.

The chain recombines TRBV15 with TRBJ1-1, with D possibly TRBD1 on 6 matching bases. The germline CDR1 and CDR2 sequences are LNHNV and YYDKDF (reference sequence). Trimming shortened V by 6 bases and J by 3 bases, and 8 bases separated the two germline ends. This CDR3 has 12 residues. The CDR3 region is CATSPGDTEAFF. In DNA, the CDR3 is TGTGCCACCAGTCCAGGGGACACTGAAGCTTTCTTT.

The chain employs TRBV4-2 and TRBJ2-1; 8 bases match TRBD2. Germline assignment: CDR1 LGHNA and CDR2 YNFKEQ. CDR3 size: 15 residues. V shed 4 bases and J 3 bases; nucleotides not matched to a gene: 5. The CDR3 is CASSPTGGHYNEQFF. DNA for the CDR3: TGTGCCAGCAGCCCCACGGGGGGGCACTACAATGAGCAGTTCTTC.

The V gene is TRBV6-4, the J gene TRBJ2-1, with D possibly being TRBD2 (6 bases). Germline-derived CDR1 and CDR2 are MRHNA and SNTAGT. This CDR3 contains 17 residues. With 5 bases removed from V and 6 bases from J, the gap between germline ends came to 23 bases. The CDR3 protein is CASSPTPGTSPSNEQFF. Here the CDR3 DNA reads TGTGCCAGCAGTCCCACCCCCGGGACTTCTCCCAGCAATGAGCAGTTCTTC.

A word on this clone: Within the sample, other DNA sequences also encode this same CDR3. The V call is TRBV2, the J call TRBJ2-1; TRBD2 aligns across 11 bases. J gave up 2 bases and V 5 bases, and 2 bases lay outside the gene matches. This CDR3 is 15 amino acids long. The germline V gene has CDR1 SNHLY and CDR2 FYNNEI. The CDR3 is CASSLTSGTYNEQFF. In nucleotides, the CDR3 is TGTGCCAGCAGTTTGACTAGCGGGACCTACAATGAGCAGTTCTTC.

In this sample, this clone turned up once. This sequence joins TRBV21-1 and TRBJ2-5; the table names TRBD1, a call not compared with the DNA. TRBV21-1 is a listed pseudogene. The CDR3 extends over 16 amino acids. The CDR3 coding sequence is TGTGCCAGCAGCAAAGTATGGGCAGGGGCGGAAGAGACCCAGTACTTC. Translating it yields CASSKVWAGAEETQYF.

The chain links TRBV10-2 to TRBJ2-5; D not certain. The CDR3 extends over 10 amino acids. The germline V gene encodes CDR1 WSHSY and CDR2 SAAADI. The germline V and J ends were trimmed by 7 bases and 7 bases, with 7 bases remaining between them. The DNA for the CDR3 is TGCGCCAGCAATCACGGGACCCAGTACTTC. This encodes CASNHGTQYF.

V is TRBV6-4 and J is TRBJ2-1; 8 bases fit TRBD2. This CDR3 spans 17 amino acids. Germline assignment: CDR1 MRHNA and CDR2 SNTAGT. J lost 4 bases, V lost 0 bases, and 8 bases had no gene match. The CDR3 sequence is CASSDSSSAGGYNEQFF. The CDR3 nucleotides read TGTGCCAGCAGTGACTCTTCTAGCGCGGGGGGTTACAATGAGCAGTTCTTC.